This TCR beta chain was sequenced during a study of vaccination effects on CD4 cells after COVID-19. Turning to the study itself: Participants were vaccinated with two doses of either the BNT162b2 or mRNA-1273 vaccine. PBMC cultures contained 1.5 million to 2 million cells per well, 9 to 10 IU/ml IL-2 and 10 ug/ml peptides.

After more than 9 days in culture, the CD4+ T cells were isolated. Convalescent patients had PCR-confirmed SARS-CoV-2 infection between March and December 2020. Half the medium was replaced with IL-2 medium on days 3 and 7. As for this clone: As yet, its antigen is unknown.

Looked up from germline, CDR1 is SGHRS and CDR2 is YFSETQ. This CDR3 comprises 17 residues. V gave up 0 bases and J gave up 0 bases; unmatched junction bases: 2. Profiled with immunoSEQ multiplex PCR; TCRdb holds only in-frame clones, not every one. The sample gives under 50,000 clones, around four fifths of which show up once; around 8.9% is in the top ten. The chain employs TRBV5-1 and TRBJ2-3, with 12 positions matching TRBD2. This clonotype was sampled from a human donor who had a prior SARS-CoV-2 infection. The sample consisted of CD4+ T cells from PBMCs cultured without peptide, taken before COVID-19 vaccination. CDR3 coding DNA: TGCGCCAGCAGCTTGGGGACTAGCGGGACTAGCACAGATACGCAGTATTTT. This gives the protein CASSLGTSGTSTDTQYF.